These T cell receptor beta chains were read from a single sample in a study of chemoradiotherapy in HPV16-positive cancers. Generated by immunoSEQ multiplex PCR, the TCRdb table keeps only in-frame clones and is missing some. The sample carries 2,000 to 3,000 clones, about 85% recorded once. The sequenced sample was tumor tissue, obtained from a patient who underwent chemoradiotherapy. The source of these receptors is a human donor with HPV-associated anogenital cancer. Each CDR3 is given with its conserved first and last residue. The order of the fields is V gene, J gene, clone size, D gene, CDR3 protein, CDR3 DNA. The D gene is left open where the match is weak. A clone size is listed for some rows: how often the clone was seen (once, few, many), or a class if it is expanded.

V gene: TRBV7-2
J gene: TRBJ2-3
clone size: -
D gene: TRBD2
CDR3 protein: CASSLTSGRGDTQYF
CDR3 DNA: TGTGCCAGCAGCTTGACTAGCGGGAGAGGAGATACGCAGTATTTT

V gene: TRBV19
J gene: TRBJ1-4
clone size: -
D gene: -
CDR3 protein: CASSSGKLFF
CDR3 DNA: -

V gene: TRBV7-2
J gene: TRBJ2-5
clone size: -
D gene: -
CDR3 protein: CASSFRGGQETQYF
CDR3 DNA: TGTGCCAGCAGCTTCCGAGGGGGACAAGAGACCCAGTACTTC

V gene: TRBV28
J gene: TRBJ2-1
clone size: once
D gene: -
CDR3 protein: CAGSRDNALNEQFF
CDR3 DNA: TGTGCCGGATCCCGGGACAATGCCCTCAATGAGCAGTTCTTC

V gene: TRBV14
J gene: TRBJ2-5
clone size: -
D gene: -
CDR3 protein: CASSQGARSETQYF
CDR3 DNA: TGTGCCAGCAGCCAAGGAGCTCGGTCAGAGACCCAGTACTTC

V gene: TRBV7-6
J gene: TRBJ1-1
clone size: -
D gene: -
CDR3 protein: CASGEGWGTEAFF
CDR3 DNA: TGTGCCAGCGGAGAAGGGTGGGGCACTGAAGCTTTCTTT

V gene: TRBV7-7
J gene: TRBJ2-3
clone size: few
D gene: -
CDR3 protein: CASSLSVTEGDTQYF
CDR3 DNA: TGTGCCAGCAGCTTATCGGTGACAGAAGGAGATACGCAGTATTTT

V gene: TRBV9
J gene: TRBJ2-1
clone size: -
D gene: TRBD2
CDR3 protein: CASSSRLAGGYNEQFF
CDR3 DNA: TGTGCCAGCAGCTCAAGACTAGCGGGAGGGTACAATGAGCAGTTCTTC

V gene: TRBV5-6
J gene: TRBJ1-3
clone size: -
D gene: -
CDR3 protein: CASSSDLGNTIYF
CDR3 DNA: TGTGCCAGCAGCTCAGACCTCGGAAACACCATATATTTT

V gene: TRBV27
J gene: TRBJ2-7
clone size: -
D gene: -
CDR3 protein: CASSFYGEQYF
CDR3 DNA: TGTGCCAGCAGTTTTTATGGCGAGCAGTACTTC

V gene: TRBV2
J gene: TRBJ2-7
clone size: -
D gene: -
CDR3 protein: CASSGGIRSYEQYF
CDR3 DNA: TGTGCCAGCAGTGGGGGGATTCGGTCCTACGAGCAGTACTTC

V gene: TRBV6-1
J gene: TRBJ2-6
clone size: once
D gene: -
CDR3 protein: CASSEDTVEQSRANVLTF
CDR3 DNA: TGTGCCAGCAGTGAGGATACGGTGGAACAAAGTCGGGCCAACGTCCTGACTTTC

V gene: TRBV19
J gene: TRBJ1-2
clone size: -
D gene: -
CDR3 protein: CASSIGTANYGYTF
CDR3 DNA: TGTGCCAGTAGTATAGGTACAGCTAACTATGGCTACACCTTC

V gene: TRBV5-1
J gene: TRBJ2-5
clone size: -
D gene: -
CDR3 protein: CASSLGPGETQYF
CDR3 DNA: TGCGCCAGCAGCTTGGGCCCAGGGGAGACCCAGTACTTC

V gene: TRBV2
J gene: TRBJ2-1
clone size: once
D gene: -
CDR3 protein: CASSEWSYNEQFF
CDR3 DNA: TGTGCCAGCAGTGAATGGTCCTACAATGAGCAGTTCTTC

V gene: TRBV7-8
J gene: TRBJ2-7
clone size: -
D gene: TRBD2
CDR3 protein: CASSSKSGGLSYEQYF
CDR3 DNA: TGTGCCAGCAGCTCCAAAAGCGGGGGGTTATCCTACGAGCAGTACTTC

V gene: TRBV13
J gene: TRBJ2-5
clone size: -
D gene: -
CDR3 protein: CASSTRQLGTQETQYF
CDR3 DNA: TGTGCCAGCAGCACCAGGCAGTTGGGCACCCAAGAGACCCAGTACTTC

V gene: TRBV6-1
J gene: TRBJ1-5
clone size: -
D gene: -
CDR3 protein: CASYGTGGGQPQHF
CDR3 DNA: TGTGCCAGCTATGGAACGGGGGGAGGGCAGCCCCAGCATTTT

V gene: TRBV23-1
J gene: TRBJ1-2
clone size: -
D gene: TRBD1
CDR3 protein: CASSPRQGSSCGYTF
CDR3 DNA: TGCGCCAGCAGTCCGCGACAGGGCTCATCATGTGGCTACACCTTC

V gene: TRBV18
J gene: TRBJ2-7
clone size: -
D gene: -
CDR3 protein: CASSGDLPYEQYF
CDR3 DNA: TGTGCCAGCTCAGGGGACTTACCCTACGAGCAGTACTTC